This T cell receptor beta chain was sequenced in a study of T cells expressing NK-cell markers. About the study: The sequencing cohort of eight donors included seven HCMV-seropositive individuals and one seronegative individual. Study-level points and caveats: HCMV specificity of the expanded NKG2C+ T cell clones was not established.

TCRdb re-called the 5' RACE reads and shows each CDR3 protein once, DNA omitted. The listing contains about 150,000 distinct CDR3 sequences. On this clonotype: Its matching antigen is unknown.

The receptor's source is a man in his late teens or twenties in good health. Sequenced input: blood T cells: a sorted CD56 or NKG2C T cell subset, CD4+ or CD8+ T cells, or bulk PBMC T cells (not recorded which).

The CDR3: CASSTSGLPTDTQYF. The rearrangement uses TRBV9 and TRBJ2-3; TCRdb selects TRBD1, and the lack of DNA leaves this call unchecked. The germline V gene encodes CDR1 SGDLS and CDR2 YYNGEE. The CDR3 has 15 amino acids. Using reference TRBV9 and TRBJ2-3 for the parts outside the CDR3, the full variable domain is DSGVTQTPKHLITATGQRVTLRCSPRSGDLSVYWYQQSLDQGLQFLIQYYNGEERAKGNILERFSAQQFPDLHSELNLSSLELGDSALYFCASSTSGLPTDTQYFGPGTRLTVL.